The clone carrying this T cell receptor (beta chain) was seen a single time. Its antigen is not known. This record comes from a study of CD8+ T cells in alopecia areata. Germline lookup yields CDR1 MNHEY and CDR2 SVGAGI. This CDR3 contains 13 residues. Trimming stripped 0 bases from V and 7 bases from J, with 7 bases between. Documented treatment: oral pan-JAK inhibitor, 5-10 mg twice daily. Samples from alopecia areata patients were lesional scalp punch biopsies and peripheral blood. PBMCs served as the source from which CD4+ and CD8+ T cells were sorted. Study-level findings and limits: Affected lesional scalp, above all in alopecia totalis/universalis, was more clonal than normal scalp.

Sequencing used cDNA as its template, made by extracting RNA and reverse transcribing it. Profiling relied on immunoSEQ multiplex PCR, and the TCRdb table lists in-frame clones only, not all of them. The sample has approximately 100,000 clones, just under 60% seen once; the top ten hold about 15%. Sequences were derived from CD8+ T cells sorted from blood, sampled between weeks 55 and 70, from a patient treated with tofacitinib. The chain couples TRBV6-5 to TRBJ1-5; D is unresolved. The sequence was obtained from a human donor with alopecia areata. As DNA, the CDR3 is TGTGCCAGCAGTTACTCGAAGAGCCAGCCCCAGCATTTT. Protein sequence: CASSYSKSQPQHF.